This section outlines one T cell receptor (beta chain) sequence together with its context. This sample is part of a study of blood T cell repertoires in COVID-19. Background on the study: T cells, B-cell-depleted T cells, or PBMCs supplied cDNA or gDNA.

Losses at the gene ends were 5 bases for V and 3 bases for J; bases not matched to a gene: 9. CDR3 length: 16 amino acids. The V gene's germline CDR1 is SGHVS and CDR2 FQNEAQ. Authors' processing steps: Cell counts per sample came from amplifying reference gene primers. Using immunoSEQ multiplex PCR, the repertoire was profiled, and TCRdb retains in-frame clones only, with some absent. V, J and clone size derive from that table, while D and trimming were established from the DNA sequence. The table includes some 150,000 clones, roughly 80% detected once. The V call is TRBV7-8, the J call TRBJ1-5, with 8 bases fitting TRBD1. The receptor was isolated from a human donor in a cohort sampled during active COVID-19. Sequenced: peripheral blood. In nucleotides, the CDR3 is TGTGCCAGCAGCCCTCGGACAGGGTCTAACAATCAGCCCCAGCATTTT. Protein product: CASSPRTGSNNQPQHF.